These T cell receptor beta chains were read from a single sample in a study of CXCR3-negative and CXCR3-positive naive CD8 T cells. TCRdb re-analyzed the 5' RACE reads; it lists each CDR3 protein once, without DNA. The sample totals over 70,000 distinct CDR3 sequences. The sample was naive CXCR3+ CD8+ T cells from blood. Receptors were obtained from a human donor in good health. Some clones in this sample may be carry-over from other donors' samples. The CDR3 runs from the conserved cysteine through the conserved F or W. Fields, in order: J gene, V gene, CDR3 protein.

TRBJ2-5	TRBV7-8	CASRADGGGPQETQYF
TRBJ2-1	TRBV7-2	CASSLVGTGHEQFF
TRBJ2-3	TRBV28	CASSLFRVDTQYF
TRBJ1-2	TRBV12-3/TRBV12-4	CASRVTGGKDYGYTF
TRBJ2-7	TRBV19	CASNSGLADEQYF
TRBJ2-1	TRBV28	CASSSLLGGYNEQFF
TRBJ1-1	TRBV9	CASSARTGAEAFF
TRBJ2-7	TRBV29-1	CSVGSSYEQYF
TRBJ2-1	TRBV6-1	CASSRQGIYNEQFF
TRBJ2-2	TRBV6-5	CASRTGGTGELFF
TRBJ2-5	TRBV28	CASSLEGSETQYF
TRBJ2-3	TRBV15	CATSVGSIQWTQYF
TRBJ2-1	TRBV7-7	CASSGNEGEQFF
TRBJ2-7	TRBV7-9	CASSAPGAYEQYF
TRBJ1-1	TRBV7-6	CASSLGLGGNTEAFF
TRBJ1-2	TRBV6-2/TRBV6-3	CASSYSSVRGDGYTF
TRBJ1-1	TRBV5-6	CASSSDTMNTEAFF
TRBJ1-1	TRBV5-6	CASSLGEGTEAFF
TRBJ1-5	TRBV28	CASSYVGYQPQHF
TRBJ2-7	TRBV20-1	CSGGGDRSYEQYF
TRBJ2-5	TRBV28	CASSRGPRGGETQYF
TRBJ2-3	TRBV12-3/TRBV12-4	CASIPLGGAVDTQYF